A single sample is the source of the 4 T cell receptor beta chains below, sequenced in a study of neoadjuvant anti-PD-1 for oral cavity cancer. Time point: after neoadjuvant nivolumab, at surgical resection. Repertoires were generated with immunoSEQ multiplex PCR, while TCRdb's copy carries only in-frame clones and drops some. Altogether 30,000 or so clones are present, roughly 85% being singletons, with the ten largest covering 3.4%. The sequencing used PBMCs, collected after nivolumab (anti-PD-1) treatment. These receptors all stem from a person aged 35-79 years with oral cavity squamous cell carcinoma.

CDR3: CASSLGSFGYTF. Here the CDR3 DNA reads TGCGCCAGCAGCCTGGGTAGCTTTGGCTACACCTTC. This chain connects TRBV4-1 to TRBJ1-2; D is uncertain. The CDR3 is made up of 12 amino acids. The V end lost 4 bases, the J end lost 7 bases, and 10 bases lay between the germline ends. Germline V gives CDR1 MGHRA, CDR2 YSYEKL.

This clone showed up just a few times. The chain uses TRBV28 and TRBJ1-2; no clear D. Germline V gene sequence: CDR1 MDHEN, CDR2 SYDVKM. The CDR3 is 12 amino acids. V lost 6 bases, J lost 8 bases, and 13 bases lay in between. The CDR3 nucleotides read TGTGCCAGCAGAGAGGGCGGCGGGGGCTACACCTTC. Translation: CASREGGGGYTF.

V usage is TRBV19 and J usage is TRBJ1-1, with TRBD1 matching over 7 bases. Germline trimming cut 3 bases from V and 7 bases from J; bases unmatched to any gene: 14. CDR1 is LNHDA and CDR2 is SQIVND in the germline V gene (reference sequence). This CDR3 has 16 amino acids. The CDR3 sequence: CASSMRPGQVKDEAFF. CDR3 in DNA: TGTGCCAGTAGTATGAGACCCGGACAGGTGAAGGATGAAGCTTTCTTT.

The V gene is TRBV27, the J gene TRBJ1-6; possible D gene TRBD1, 6 bases. The length of the CDR3 is 14 residues. Trimming shortened V by 5 bases and J by 14 bases, and 19 bases separated the two germline ends. Per germline, CDR1 MNHEY and CDR2 SMNVEV (reference sequence). Here the CDR3 reads CASSPGTPGGALHF. CDR3 bases: TGTGCCAGCAGTCCCGGGACACCGGGAGGGGCCCTCCACTTT.